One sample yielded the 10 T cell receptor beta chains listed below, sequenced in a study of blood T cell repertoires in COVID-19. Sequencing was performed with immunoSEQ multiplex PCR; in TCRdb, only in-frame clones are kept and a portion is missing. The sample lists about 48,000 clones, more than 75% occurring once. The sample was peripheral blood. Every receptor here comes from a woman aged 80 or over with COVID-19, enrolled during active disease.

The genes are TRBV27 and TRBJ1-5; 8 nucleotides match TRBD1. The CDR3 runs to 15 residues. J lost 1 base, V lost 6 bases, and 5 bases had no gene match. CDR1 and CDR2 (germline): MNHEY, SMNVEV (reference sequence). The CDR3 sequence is CASRGQGGSNQPQHF. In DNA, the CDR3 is TGTGCCAGCAGAGGACAGGGTGGGAGCAATCAGCCCCAGCATTTT.

The CDR3 loop reads CASSLLRRGRSNQPQHF. DNA for the CDR3: TGTGCCAGCAGTCTCCTTAGGAGGGGCCGAAGCAATCAGCCCCAGCATTTT. The rearrangement joins TRBV2 to TRBJ1-5; maybe TRBD1 (5 bases). The CDR3 extends over 17 amino acids. Germline CDR1 SNHLY, CDR2 FYNNEI. Trimming removed 5 bases at V and 1 base at J, with 18 bases between.

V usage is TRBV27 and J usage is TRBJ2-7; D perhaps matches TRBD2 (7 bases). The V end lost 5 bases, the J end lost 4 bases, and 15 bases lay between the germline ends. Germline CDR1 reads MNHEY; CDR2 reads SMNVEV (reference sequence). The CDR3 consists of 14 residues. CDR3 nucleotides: TGTGCCAGCAGTAGGGGGGGTCCTAGTTACGAGCAGTACTTC. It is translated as CASSRGGPSYEQYF.

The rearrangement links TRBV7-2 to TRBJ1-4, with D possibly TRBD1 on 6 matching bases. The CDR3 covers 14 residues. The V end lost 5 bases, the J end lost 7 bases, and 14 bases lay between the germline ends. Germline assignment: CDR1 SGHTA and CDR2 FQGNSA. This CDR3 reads CASSLGGASEKLFF. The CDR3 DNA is TGTGCCAGCAGCCTGGGGGGGGCCAGTGAAAAACTGTTTTTT.

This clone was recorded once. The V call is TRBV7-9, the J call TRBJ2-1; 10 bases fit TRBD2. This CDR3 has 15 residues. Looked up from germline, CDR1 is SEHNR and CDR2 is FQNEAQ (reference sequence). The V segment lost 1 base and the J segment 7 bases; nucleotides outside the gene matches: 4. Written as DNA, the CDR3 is TGTGCCAGCAGCTTAGAGGGACTAGCGATAAATGAGCAGTTCTTC. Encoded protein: CASSLEGLAINEQFF.

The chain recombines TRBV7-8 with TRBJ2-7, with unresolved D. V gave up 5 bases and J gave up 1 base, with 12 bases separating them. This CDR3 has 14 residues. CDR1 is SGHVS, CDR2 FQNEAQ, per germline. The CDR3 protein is CASSSYRESYEQYF. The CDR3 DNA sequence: TGTGCCAGCAGCAGTTACAGAGAATCCTACGAGCAGTACTTC.

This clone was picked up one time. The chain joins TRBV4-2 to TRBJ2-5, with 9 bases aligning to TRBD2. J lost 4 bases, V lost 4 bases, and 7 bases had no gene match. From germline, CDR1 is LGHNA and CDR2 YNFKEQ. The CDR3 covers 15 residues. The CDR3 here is CASSPLREGGETQYF. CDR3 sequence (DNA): TGTGCCAGCAGCCCCTTGCGGGAGGGGGGAGAGACCCAGTACTTC.

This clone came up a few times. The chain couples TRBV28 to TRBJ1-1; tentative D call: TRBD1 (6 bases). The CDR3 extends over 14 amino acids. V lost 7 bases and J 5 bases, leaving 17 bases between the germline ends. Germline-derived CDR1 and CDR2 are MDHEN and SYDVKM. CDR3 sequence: CASTRGVMETEAFF. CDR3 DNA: TGTGCCAGCACCAGGGGCGTAATGGAAACTGAAGCTTTCTTT.

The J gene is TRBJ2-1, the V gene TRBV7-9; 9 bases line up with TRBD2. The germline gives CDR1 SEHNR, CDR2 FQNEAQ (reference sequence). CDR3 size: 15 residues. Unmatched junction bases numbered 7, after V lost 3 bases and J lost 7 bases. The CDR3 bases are TGTGCCAGCAGCTTGGGGGCTAGCGGGGAGAATGAGCAGTTCTTC. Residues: CASSLGASGENEQFF.

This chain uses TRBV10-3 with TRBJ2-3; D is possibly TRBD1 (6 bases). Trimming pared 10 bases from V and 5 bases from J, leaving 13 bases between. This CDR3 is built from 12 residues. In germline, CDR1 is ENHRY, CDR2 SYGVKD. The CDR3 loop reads CASGQSKDTQYF. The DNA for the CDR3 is TGTGCCAGCGGACAGAGTAAAGATACGCAGTATTTT.